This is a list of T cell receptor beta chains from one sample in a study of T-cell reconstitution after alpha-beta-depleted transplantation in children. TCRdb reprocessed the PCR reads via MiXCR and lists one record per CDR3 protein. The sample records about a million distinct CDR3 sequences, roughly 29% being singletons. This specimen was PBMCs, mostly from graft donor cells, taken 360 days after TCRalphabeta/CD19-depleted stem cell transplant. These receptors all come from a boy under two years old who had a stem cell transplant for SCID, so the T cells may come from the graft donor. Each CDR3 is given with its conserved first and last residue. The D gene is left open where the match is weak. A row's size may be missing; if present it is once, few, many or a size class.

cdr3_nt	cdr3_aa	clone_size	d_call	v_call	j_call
TGTGCCATCAGCGCGGGAGGGCTCCCCCTCTACAATGAGCAGTTCTTC	CAISAGGLPLYNEQFF	NA	TRBD2	TRBV10-3	TRBJ2-1
TGCGCCAGCAGCTTCCTAGCGGGGGTAATGACAGATACGCAGTATTTT	CASSFLAGVMTDTQYF	NA	TRBD2	TRBV5-1	TRBJ2-3
TGTGCCGGGGGGGGAGGGGAGCAGTACTTC	CAGGGGEQYF	few	TRBD2	TRBV12-3/TRBV12-4	TRBJ2-7
TGTGCCAGCAGCTTACCAGGGGGCGCGGGAAGTGAGCAGTTCTTC	CASSLPGGAGSEQFF	NA	TRBD1	TRBV7-8	TRBJ2-1
TGTGCCAGCAGCTTAGGGGGAGCAGCCGAGCAGTACTTC	CASSLGGAAEQYF	NA	NA	TRBV7-6	TRBJ2-7
TGTGCCAGCAGCCCGCGATTTAATCAGCCCCAGCATTTT	CASSPRFNQPQHF	few	NA	TRBV3-1	TRBJ1-5
TGTGCCAGCTCACCACCTGATGGAAAACTGTTTTTT	CASSPPDGKLFF	NA	NA	TRBV18	TRBJ1-4
TGCAGTGCTGCGAGCGGGGGGCCTAACAATGAGCAGTTCTTC	CSAASGGPNNEQFF	few	TRBD2	TRBV20-1	TRBJ2-1
TGCGCCAGCAGCCAAGAAATTGTCAGGGGAAATTATTGGAGCTCTGGAAACACCATATATTTT	CASSQEIVRGNYWSSGNTIYF	NA	NA	TRBV4-1	TRBJ1-3
TGCGCCAGCAGCTTGGGCAGGGGAGGAGAGACCCAGTACTTC	CASSLGRGGETQYF	few	NA	TRBV5-1	TRBJ2-5
TGTGCCAGCACCCGAGGGACGTTCCCTGAAGCTTTCTTT	CASTRGTFPEAFF	NA	NA	TRBV12-3/TRBV12-4	TRBJ1-1
TGTGCCAGCAGTAGATATCTAAGGACAGGGGGGACAGATACGCAGTATTTT	CASSRYLRTGGTDTQYF	few	TRBD1	TRBV2	TRBJ2-3
TGCAGTGCTAGGGATCGGCGACTAGCGGGGAATGAGCAGTTCTTC	CSARDRRLAGNEQFF	many	TRBD2	TRBV20-1	TRBJ2-1
TGTGCCAGCAGTCCACCCCATGGACAGGGGGCTGGAGACGGGGAGCTGTTTTTT	CASSPPHGQGAGDGELFF	few	TRBD1	TRBV12-3/TRBV12-4	TRBJ2-2
TGCGCCAGCAGCTCTCAGTCGGGGATAGGGGAGACCCAGTACTTC	CASSSQSGIGETQYF	NA	NA	TRBV5-1	TRBJ2-5
TGTGCCAGCAGCGTGGGGCCAGCTGGTACCGGGGAGCTGTTTTTT	CASSVGPAGTGELFF	few	NA	TRBV7-3	TRBJ2-2
TGTGCCACCAGCAATCCGGGACAGGGGGGTAATGAGCAGTTCTTC	CATSNPGQGGNEQFF	few	TRBD1	TRBV24-1	TRBJ2-1
TGTGCCATCAGTCTGACAGCCGATCAGCCCCAGCATTTT	CAISLTADQPQHF	NA	NA	TRBV10-3	TRBJ1-5
TGTGCCAGCAGCCGAGGAGACATCTCCACTGAAGCTTTCTTT	CASSRGDISTEAFF	few	NA	TRBV12-3/TRBV12-4	TRBJ1-1
TGTGCCAGCAGTTCCCGGACTAGCGGGTACAATGAGCAGTTCTTC	CASSSRTSGYNEQFF	NA	TRBD2	TRBV12-3/TRBV12-4	TRBJ2-1
TGTGCCAGCAGCTTCCCGGGCCCGACTAACTATGGCTACACCTTC	CASSFPGPTNYGYTF	few	NA	TRBV7-9	TRBJ1-2
TGTGCCAGTAGTACAGGGATCCCGACACCAACCGGGGAGCTGTTTTTT	CASSTGIPTPTGELFF	NA	NA	TRBV19	TRBJ2-2
TGTGCCAGCAGTACAGGGGTCCGCGCTGAAGCTTTCTTT	CASSTGVRAEAFF	few	TRBD1	TRBV12-3/TRBV12-4	TRBJ1-1
TGTGCCAGCAGTGAGGTGTCAGCCAATCAGCCCCAGCATTTT	CASSEVSANQPQHF	NA	NA	TRBV2	TRBJ1-5
TGTGCCAGCACCGGAGAGGTTGGGACGGTTTTCTTT	CASTGEVGTVFF	few	NA	TRBV2	TRBJ1-1
TGTGCCAGCGCAGGACTAGCGGGGTCGCCGGATACGCAGTATTTT	CASAGLAGSPDTQYF	few	TRBD2	TRBV2	TRBJ2-3
TGCGCCAGCAGATCCGACGCCAGTGGAAACACCATATATTTT	CASRSDASGNTIYF	once	NA	TRBV10-2	TRBJ1-3
TGTGCCAGCAGTTCGGGACAGGGGCCAACTAATGAAAAACTGTTTTTT	CASSSGQGPTNEKLFF	NA	TRBD1	TRBV12-3/TRBV12-4	TRBJ1-4
TGTGCCAGCAGCTTCAGGACGACCCCGGGACAGGGGGCAGGGGAGACCCAGTACTTC	CASSFRTTPGQGAGETQYF	NA	TRBD1	TRBV11-1	TRBJ2-5
TGTGCCAGCAGCCCCGTTGAGCGGGGGGCTTACAATGAGCAGTTCTTC	CASSPVERGAYNEQFF	few	TRBD2	TRBV7-3	TRBJ2-1
TGTGCCAGCAGCTTTCTGGTAGACGGGGGGGCTTATGAGCAGTTCTTC	CASSFLVDGGAYEQFF	NA	TRBD2	TRBV7-2	TRBJ2-1
TGTGCCAGCAGTTTTTATCGCCCAGATACGCAGTATTTT	CASSFYRPDTQYF	NA	NA	TRBV12-3/TRBV12-4	TRBJ2-3
TGTGCCAGCAGCAGAGGCCCTTCATACTACGAGCAGTACTTC	CASSRGPSYYEQYF	few	NA	TRBV5-6	TRBJ2-7
TGCAGTGCTAGAGATCGCCTAGCGGCTAGCACAGATACGCAGTATTTT	CSARDRLAASTDTQYF	NA	TRBD2	TRBV20-1	TRBJ2-3
TGCGCCAGCAGCCCAGGAAGCTCTGGGGCCAACGTCCTGACTTTC	CASSPGSSGANVLTF	few	NA	TRBV5-1	TRBJ2-6
TGCGCCAGCAGCCCCTGGGGGGGTCTATATGGCTACACCTTC	CASSPWGGLYGYTF	NA	NA	TRBV5-1	TRBJ1-2
TGTGCCAGCTGTCACTCGGACAGGGGGAACTATGGCTACACCTTC	CASCHSDRGNYGYTF	NA	TRBD1	TRBV3-1	TRBJ1-2
TGTGCCAGCAGGGGACTAGCGGGGAGCTCCTACGAGCAGTACTTC	CASRGLAGSSYEQYF	few	TRBD2	TRBV28	TRBJ2-7
TGTGCCAGCAAAGAGGGAGCCATGGCGAACACTGAAGCTTTCTTT	CASKEGAMANTEAFF	NA	NA	TRBV6-1	TRBJ1-1
TGCGCCAGCAGCTTGAGCCACCCCGCCTACGAGCAGTACTTC	CASSLSHPAYEQYF	NA	NA	TRBV5-1	TRBJ2-7
TGTGCCAGCAGTTTATTAACCGGGGCCGGAGGTCAGCCCCAGCATTTT	CASSLLTGAGGQPQHF	few	NA	TRBV28	TRBJ1-5
TGTGCCAGCAGCCCAGGACGCCTGATACAAGAGACCCAGTACTTC	CASSPGRLIQETQYF	few	NA	TRBV12-3/TRBV12-4	TRBJ2-5
TGTGCCAGCAGCCAAGATTGGGCAGGGGTTATGAATGAGCAGTTCTTC	CASSQDWAGVMNEQFF	few	NA	TRBV4-2	TRBJ2-1
TGTGCCAGCAGTCCCTACAGGGTGGAAGCTTTCTTT	CASSPYRVEAFF	few	NA	TRBV12-3/TRBV12-4	TRBJ1-1
TGTGCCAGCAGGGCCGGGACCAGCTCTGGAAACACCATATATTTT	CASRAGTSSGNTIYF	NA	NA	TRBV6-1	TRBJ1-3
TGTGCCAGCAGCCAAGGTTGGACTACCTCAGGGGGAACGCAGTATTTT	CASSQGWTTSGGTQYF	NA	NA	TRBV3-1	TRBJ2-3
TGTGCCAGCAGCTGGGGCCCGGGGAAAGATACGCAGTATTTT	CASSWGPGKDTQYF	NA	NA	TRBV9	TRBJ2-3
TGTGCCAGCAGTCCGGACGGTAGCAATGAGCAGTTCTTC	CASSPDGSNEQFF	NA	NA	TRBV6-1	TRBJ2-1
TGTGCCAGCAGTTATCGGGGAGGGGAGACCCAGTACTTC	CASSYRGGETQYF	many	TRBD2	TRBV6-5	TRBJ2-5
TGTGCCAGCAGCCTAAGCAGGGGTAAGGTGCGGAATGAGCAGTTCTTC	CASSLSRGKVRNEQFF	NA	NA	TRBV7-8	TRBJ2-1
TGCGCCAGCAGCCCGACACCAACACGCCTCTACGAGCAGTACTTC	CASSPTPTRLYEQYF	few	NA	TRBV5-1	TRBJ2-7
TGTGCCAGCAGCGTAGCGGTTAGCGGGGGGGCCGGTACGCAGTATTTT	CASSVAVSGGAGTQYF	NA	TRBD2	TRBV9	TRBJ2-3
TGTGCCACCAGTCAAAGAACAGATACGCAGTATTTT	CATSQRTDTQYF	many	NA	TRBV15	TRBJ2-3